This T cell receptor (beta chain) was profiled in a study of cytomegalovirus exposure and HLA in healthy donors. Overall study: According to later analysis, the same platform produced the approximately 120 validation and about 630 first-cohort repertoires. Findings and caveats of the study: Cytomegalovirus-associated TCR beta chains were listed, numbering around 150. Researchers reported that a few CMV-associated chains were confirmed in vitro as CMV antigen-specific.

Concerning this clone itself: Its antigen is as yet unknown.

The donors were in the approximately 120-subject validation cohort, distinct from the roughly 670-subject first cohort. TCRdb keeps only in-frame clones here, not all; method: immunoSEQ multiplex PCR. The table lists roughly 130,000 clones, roughly 89% of them singletons. The CDR3 runs 14 residues. The V gene end was trimmed by 2 bases and the J gene end by 5 bases; junction bases not matched to a gene: 7. Germline lookup yields CDR1 GTSNPN and CDR2 SVGIG (reference sequence). The V gene is TRBV30, the J gene TRBJ1-1; 8 bases map to TRBD1. Sequences were obtained from PBMCs. The TCR sequence derives from a woman younger than 30 in good health and CMV-seropositive. Here the CDR3 reads CAWSWQGARTEAFF. The CDR3 DNA is TGTGCCTGGAGTTGGCAGGGGGCTAGGACTGAAGCTTTCTTT. The full variable domain, rest sourced from reference TRBV30 and TRBJ1-1, is SQTIHQWPATLVQPVGSPLSLECTVEGTSNPNLYWYRQAAGRGLQLLFYSVGIGQISSEVPQNLSASRPQDRQFILSSKKLLLSDSGFYLCAWSWQGARTEAFFGQGTRLTVV.